This TCR beta chain emerged from a study of T cell responses to AZD1222 COVID-19 vaccine. Study-level results: Seropositivity was recorded at baseline in only 6 or 7 AZD1222 recipients. Spike-specific TCR breadth and depth went up after people got two AZD1222 doses.

Here immunoSEQ multiplex PCR was the method, and the copy in TCRdb shows in-frame clones only, minus some. Counted here are approximately 35,000 clones, less than 90% occurring once; the ten biggest clones make up approximately 7.3%. Concerning this clone itself: Its antigen is unidentified.

Per the germline V gene, CDR1 is MNHEY and CDR2 is SVGEGT. CDR3 length: 17 amino acids. The V and J ends lost 3 bases and 0 bases respectively, with 18 bases between them. This sequence was found in an adult in good health. The chain recombines TRBV6-2 or TRBV6-3 with TRBJ2-7; D not resolved. The specimen was peripheral blood, collected on day 0 of AZD1222 vaccination. The CDR3 reads CASSYSRHRTISYEQYF. CDR3 bases: TGTGCCAGCAGTTATTCCCGACACCGAACCATCTCCTACGAGCAGTACTTC.